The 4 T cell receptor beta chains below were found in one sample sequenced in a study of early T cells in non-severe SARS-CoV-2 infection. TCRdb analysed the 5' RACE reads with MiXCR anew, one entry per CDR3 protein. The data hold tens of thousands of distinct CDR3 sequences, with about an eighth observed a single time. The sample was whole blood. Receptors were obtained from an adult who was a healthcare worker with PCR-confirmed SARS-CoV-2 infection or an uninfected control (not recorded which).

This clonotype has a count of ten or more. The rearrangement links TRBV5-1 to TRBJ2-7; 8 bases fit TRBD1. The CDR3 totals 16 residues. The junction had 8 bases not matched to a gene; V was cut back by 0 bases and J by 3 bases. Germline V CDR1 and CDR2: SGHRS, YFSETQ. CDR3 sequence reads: CASSLAGTGGNYEQYF. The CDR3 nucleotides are TGCGCCAGCAGCTTGGCGGGAACAGGGGGGAACTACGAGCAGTACTTC.

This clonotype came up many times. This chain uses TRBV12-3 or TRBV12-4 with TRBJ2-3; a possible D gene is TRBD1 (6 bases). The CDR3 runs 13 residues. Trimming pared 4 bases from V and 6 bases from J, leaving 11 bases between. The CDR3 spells CASSSTRGDTQYF. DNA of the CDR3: TGTGCCAGCAGTTCAACTAGGGGGGATACGCAGTATTTT.

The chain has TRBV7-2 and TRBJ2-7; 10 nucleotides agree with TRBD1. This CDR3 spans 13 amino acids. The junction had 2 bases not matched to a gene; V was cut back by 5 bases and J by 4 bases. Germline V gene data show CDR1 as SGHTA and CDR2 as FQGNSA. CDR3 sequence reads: CASSDRGLYEQYF. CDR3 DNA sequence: TGTGCCAGCAGCGACAGGGGGCTGTACGAGCAGTACTTC. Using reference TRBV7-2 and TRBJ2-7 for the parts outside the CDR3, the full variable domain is GAGVSQSPSNKVTEKGKDVELRCDPISGHTALYWYRQSLGQGLEFLIYFQGNSAPDKSGLPSDRFSAERTGGSVSTLTIQRTQQEDSAVYLCASSDRGLYEQYFGPGTRLTVT.

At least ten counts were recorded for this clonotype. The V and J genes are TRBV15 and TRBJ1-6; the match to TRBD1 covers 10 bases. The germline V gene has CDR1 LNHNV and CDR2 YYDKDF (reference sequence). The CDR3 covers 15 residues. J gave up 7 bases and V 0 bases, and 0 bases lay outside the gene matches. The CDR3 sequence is CATSREGQGNSPLHF. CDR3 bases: TGTGCCACCAGCAGAGAGGGACAGGGGAATTCACCCCTCCACTTT. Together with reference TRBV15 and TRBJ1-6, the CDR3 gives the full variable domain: DAMVIQNPRYQVTQFGKPVTLSCSQTLNHNVMYWYQQKSSQAPKLLFHYYDKDFNNEADTPDNFQSRRPNTSFCFLDIRSPGLGDTAMYLCATSREGQGNSPLHFGNGTRLTVT.